Below, 8 T cell receptor beta chains from the same sample are listed, as sequenced in a study of shared clonotypes between healthy human individuals. Here immunoSEQ multiplex PCR was the method, and the copy in TCRdb shows in-frame clones only, minus some. Of about 2,200,000 clones listed, about 93% are singletons. Naive CD8 cells lacked CD45RO and underwent positive selection for CCR7, leaving out terminally differentiated effector memory CD45RA+ cells. Sequencing was performed on naive CD8+ T cells from PBMCs. These TCRs come from a man aged 18 to 30 in good health. Some clones in this sample may be carry-over from other donors' samples.

This chain joins TRBV5-6 and TRBJ2-3; D is perhaps TRBD2 (5 bases). CDR1 and CDR2 (germline): SGHDT, YYEEEE. V was cut by 0 bases and J by 11 bases, with 16 bases left in between. CDR3 length: 14 amino acids. The CDR3 DNA reads as TGTGCCAGCAGCTTGGAAGCGGACTGGGTGAAGCAGTATTTT. Amino acids: CASSLEADWVKQYF.

This sequence joins TRBV5-1 and TRBJ2-3; 10 positions match TRBD2. Germline loops: CDR1 SGHRS, CDR2 YFSETQ. This CDR3 contains 13 residues. Germline trimming cut 8 bases from V and 4 bases from J; bases unmatched to any gene: 4. As DNA, the CDR3 is TGCGCCAGTAGCGGGAGGCCCTCAGATACGCAGTATTTT. The encoded protein is CASSGRPSDTQYF.

The V gene is TRBV6-1, the J gene TRBJ2-5, with TRBD2 matching over 8 bases. Looked up from germline, CDR1 is MNHNS and CDR2 is SASEGT. The CDR3 covers 19 residues. The V and J ends lost 3 bases and 5 bases, in that order; junction bases with no gene match: 20. CDR3 in amino acids: CASSEYGERELYRKETQYF. In nucleotides, the CDR3 is TGTGCCAGCAGTGAGTACGGAGAGCGGGAGCTTTACCGTAAGGAGACCCAGTACTTC.

V gene TRBV4-3 combines with J gene TRBJ2-5; maybe TRBD1 (6 bases). This CDR3 is 16 amino acids long. The ends were cut back, 1 base at V and 3 bases at J, with 15 bases in the middle. CDR1 is LGHNA and CDR2 is YSLEER in the germline V gene. CDR3 loop: CASSQGIQGWKETQYF. CDR3 in DNA: TGCGCCAGCAGCCAAGGAATACAGGGTTGGAAAGAGACCCAGTACTTC.

The chain is built from TRBV6-5 and TRBJ1-2; D is perhaps TRBD1 (6 bases). This CDR3 is built from 14 residues. CDR1 MNHEY and CDR2 SVGAGI come from the germline V gene. V was pared by 0 bases and J by 9 bases, with 14 bases between. CDR3 residues: CASSYSMGAGSYTF. The CDR3, as DNA: TGTGCCAGCAGTTACTCGATGGGGGCCGGGAGCTACACCTTC.

The J gene is TRBJ2-7, the V gene TRBV19, with 7 bases identical to TRBD1. V lost 1 base and J lost 0; bases outside the gene matches: 9. The germline gives CDR1 LNHDA, CDR2 SQIVND (reference sequence). This CDR3 region has 17 residues. The DNA for the CDR3 is TGTGCCAGTAGTATAGCCCCCGGGACAGAACGCTCCTACGAGCAGTACTTC. As protein: CASSIAPGTERSYEQYF.

This chain joins TRBV28 and TRBJ2-1, with TRBD2 matching 12 bases. The germline V gene has CDR1 MDHEN and CDR2 SYDVKM. This CDR3 comprises 19 residues. Trimming took 7 bases from V and 3 from J; bases not matched to a gene: 16. Here the CDR3 reads CASTPELRLAGVGYNEQFF. The CDR3 DNA sequence: TGTGCCAGCACTCCGGAGCTACGACTAGCGGGAGTTGGCTACAATGAGCAGTTCTTC. Based on the CDR3 plus reference TRBV28 and TRBJ2-1, the full variable domain is DVKVTQSSRYLVKRTGEKVFLECVQDMDHENMFWYRQDPGLGLRLIYFSYDVKMKEKGDIPEGYSVSREKKERFSLILESASTNQTSMYLCASTPELRLAGVGYNEQFFGPGTRLTVL.

This clone was observed once. The chain recombines TRBV15 with TRBJ2-7; 7 positions agree with TRBD1. The CDR3 length is 16 residues. The trim removed 1 base at V and 2 bases at J, leaving 8 bases unmatched. Germline loops: CDR1 LNHNV, CDR2 YYDKDF (reference sequence). CDR3 DNA: TGTGCCACCAGCAGAGGGACAGGACCATCGACCTACGAGCAGTACTTC. Amino acid sequence: CATSRGTGPSTYEQYF.